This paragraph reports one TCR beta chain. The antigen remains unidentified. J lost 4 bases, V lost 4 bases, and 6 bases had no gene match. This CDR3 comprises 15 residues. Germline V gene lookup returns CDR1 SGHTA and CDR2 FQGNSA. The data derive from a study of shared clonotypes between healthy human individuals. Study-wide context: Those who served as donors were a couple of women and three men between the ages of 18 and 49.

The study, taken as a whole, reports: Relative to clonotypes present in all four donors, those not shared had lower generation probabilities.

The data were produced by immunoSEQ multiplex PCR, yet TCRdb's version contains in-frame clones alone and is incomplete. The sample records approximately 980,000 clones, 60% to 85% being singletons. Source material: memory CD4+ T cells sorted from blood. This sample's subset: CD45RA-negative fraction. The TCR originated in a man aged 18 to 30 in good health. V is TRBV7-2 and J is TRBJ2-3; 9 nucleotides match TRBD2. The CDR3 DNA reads TGTGCCAGCAGCTGGCGGGGGGGCGGGCCAGATACGCAGTATTTT. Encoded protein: CASSWRGGGPDTQYF.